These 13 T cell receptor beta chains were sequenced from one sample in a study of a mutant IDH1 vaccine in newly diagnosed glioma. As for time point: week 35, safety follow-up. The content of each vaccine dose was 300 ug of mutant IDH1 20-mer peptide, and topical imiquimod accompanied it. TCRdb keeps only in-frame clones here, not all; method: immunoSEQ multiplex PCR. The sample comprises about 54,000 clones, around 84% of which are singletons, and 3.5% to 5% rests with the top ten. Which antigens these TCRs recognize remains unknown. Sample: PBMCs, taken from a glioma patient whose treatment included an IDH1 peptide vaccine. The receptors were sampled from a woman between 18 and 29 years old with glioma.

The chain carries TRBV20-1 and TRBJ2-5; D remains unclear. Trimming removed 2 bases from V and 6 bases from J, with 7 bases in between. The CDR3 contains 11 residues. In germline, CDR1 is DFQATT, CDR2 SNEGSKA (reference sequence). The chain's CDR3 is CSARFTKTQYF. CDR3 sequence (DNA): TGCAGTGCTAGATTTACAAAGACCCAGTACTTC.

This sequence joins TRBV29-1 and TRBJ1-4, with D perhaps matching TRBD1 (6 bases). Trimming left V 6 bases short and J 7 bases short, with 18 bases between. CDR1 is SQVTM and CDR2 is ANQGSEA in the germline V gene. The CDR3 totals 14 residues. The chain's CDR3 is CSVRTAQELEKLFF. In DNA, the CDR3 is TGCAGCGTCCGGACAGCTCAGGAGCTTGAAAAACTGTTTTTT.

This clone was counted a single time. The chain combines TRBV5-6 with TRBJ1-1, with D perhaps matching TRBD1 (6 bases). CDR3 length equals 13 residues. The germline V gene encodes CDR1 SGHDT and CDR2 YYEEEE. V gave up 5 bases and J gave up 1 base, with 9 bases separating them. CDR3: CASRTQGNTEAFF. The CDR3 DNA reads as TGTGCCAGCAGGACACAGGGGAACACTGAAGCTTTCTTT.

Comments on this clone: This likely comes from a read error, as the CDR3 has no conserved phenylalanine or tryptophan at its end. The limits of the CDR3 on the DNA are not certain, so only TCRdb's listed CDR3 is given. The chain has TRBV5-6 and TRBJ1-3. Germline CDR1 SGHDT, CDR2 YYEEEE. The CDR3 is 12 residues long, counting both termini. The CDR3: CASSLVGSTSWS.

The V call is TRBV6-4, the J call TRBJ1-1; possible D gene TRBD1, 6 bases. The CDR3 has 14 amino acids. The germline V gene encodes CDR1 MRHNA and CDR2 SNTAGT. The germline V and J ends were trimmed by 9 bases and 0 bases, with 14 bases remaining between them. CDR3 in DNA: TGTGCCAGGGTCCGCCGGGACATGAACACTGAAGCTTTCTTT. Its translation is CARVRRDMNTEAFF.

Comments on this clone: An end of the junction differs from the germline gene, which may be a read error. The J gene is TRBJ2-1, the V gene TRBV2; D unclear. The length of the CDR3 is 11 residues. The germline V gene encodes CDR1 SNHLY and CDR2 FYNNEI. The CDR3 nucleotides read TGTGCCAGCAGTGACATTGCAGACCGGGTCTTC. This gives the protein CASSDIADRVF.

This chain uses TRBV14 with TRBJ2-1, with D maybe TRBD1 (6 bases). This CDR3 is 13 amino acids long. CDR1 is SGHDN, CDR2 FVKESK, per germline. V was clipped by 3 bases and J by 6 bases, with 9 bases between them. CDR3 in DNA: TGTGCCAGCAGCCACCAGGGGCCCAATGAGCAGTTCTTC. Translating it yields CASSHQGPNEQFF.

This chain joins TRBV2 and TRBJ1-2; 8 positions agree with TRBD1. Germline loops: CDR1 SNHLY, CDR2 FYNNEI. The V and J ends lost 3 bases and 10 bases, in that order; junction bases with no gene match: 7. The CDR3 length is 13 residues. The CDR3 loop is CASSDRTGSFYTF. CDR3 sequence (DNA): TGTGCCAGCAGTGATCGGACAGGGTCATTCTACACCTTC.

The chain couples TRBV2 to TRBJ2-3, with D unclear. The CDR3 consists of 15 residues. The germline CDR1 and CDR2 sequences are SNHLY and FYNNEI. Trimming removed 7 bases from V and 6 bases from J, with 20 bases in between. CDR3 sequence (DNA): TGTGCCAGCACCCGAGGCGGCCTACCGTGGGATACGCAGTATTTT. Translating it yields CASTRGGLPWDTQYF.

V and J are TRBV29-1 and TRBJ1-1, with a weak D call TRBD1 (5 bases). The CDR3 has 15 residues. Germline V gene lookup returns CDR1 SQVTM and CDR2 ANQGSEA. Trimming left V 0 bases short and J 6 bases short, with 17 bases between. The CDR3 here is CSVEDRGEGSSEAFF. The DNA for the CDR3 is TGCAGCGTTGAAGACCGGGGGGAAGGGTCTTCTGAAGCTTTCTTT. The whole variable domain, filled in from reference TRBV29-1 and TRBJ1-1, reads SAVISQKPSRDICQRGTSLTIQCQVDSQVTMMFWYRQQPGQSLTLIATANQGSEATYESGFVIDKFPISRPNLTFSTLTVSNMSPEDSSIYLCSVEDRGEGSSEAFFGQGTRLTVV.

The gene calls are TRBV27 and TRBJ2-2; 15 nucleotides agree with TRBD2. This CDR3 spans 16 amino acids. CDR1 is MNHEY, CDR2 SMNVEV, per germline (reference sequence). J was trimmed by 8 bases and V by 4 bases; bases with no gene match: 5. CDR3 region: CASSYGLAGGPGELFF. In nucleotides, the CDR3 is TGTGCCAGCAGTTACGGACTAGCGGGAGGGCCGGGGGAGCTGTTTTTT.

The genes are TRBV6-1 and TRBJ2-3; D remains unclear. Per the germline V gene, CDR1 is MNHNS and CDR2 is SASEGT. V was cut by 4 bases and J by 5 bases, with 16 bases left in between. This CDR3 region has 15 residues. The CDR3 DNA follows: TGTGCCAGCAGTGCGAGGCCCCTTTCGGAAGATACGCAGTATTTT. Encoded protein: CASSARPLSEDTQYF.

The chain combines TRBV7-9 with TRBJ1-2; 7 bases map to TRBD1. The CDR3 has 13 amino acids. V shed 4 bases and J 3 bases; nucleotides not matched to a gene: 2. Germline V gene sequence: CDR1 SEHNR, CDR2 FQNEAQ (reference sequence). The chain's CDR3 is CASSSTGYYGYTF. CDR3 coding DNA: TGTGCCAGCAGCTCGACAGGGTACTATGGCTACACCTTC.